These 17 T cell receptor beta chains originate from one sample sequenced in a study of blood T cell repertoires in COVID-19. Sequencing was performed with immunoSEQ multiplex PCR; in TCRdb, only in-frame clones are kept and a portion is missing. The sample carries around 250,000 clones, roughly 80% recorded once. The sequencing sample was made of peripheral blood. The receptors shown here come from a woman aged 18-29 years with acute or convalescent COVID-19.

This clone has a single count. The sample contains more than one DNA sequence encoding this CDR3. The chain couples TRBV15 to TRBJ2-5, with 10 bases aligning to TRBD1. The CDR3 covers 15 residues. J lost 2 bases, V lost 5 bases, and 5 bases had no gene match. The germline CDR1 and CDR2 sequences are LNHNV and YYDKDF (reference sequence). This CDR3 reads CATSRGQGIQETQYF. The CDR3 DNA sequence: TGTGCCACCAGCCGGGGACAGGGGATACAAGAGACCCAGTACTTC.

This chain joins TRBV19 and TRBJ2-7; D remains ambiguous. There are 14 residues in the CDR3. V was trimmed by 3 bases and J by 2 bases, leaving 11 bases between them. CDR1 and CDR2 (germline): LNHDA, SQIVND (reference sequence). The CDR3 region has the DNA TGTGCCAGTAGTATTAAGGCAGGTCCCTACGAGCAGTACTTC. As protein: CASSIKAGPYEQYF. Together with reference TRBV19 and TRBJ2-7, the CDR3 gives the full variable domain: DGGITQSPKYLFRKEGQNVTLSCEQNLNHDAMYWYRQDPGQGLRLIYYSQIVNDFQKGDIAEGYSVSREKKESFPLTVTSAQKNPTAFYLCASSIKAGPYEQYFGPGTRLTVT.

The chain is built from TRBV19 and TRBJ1-1; 8 bases line up with TRBD1. J lost 6 bases, V lost 4 bases, and 13 bases had no gene match. The CDR3 has 16 amino acids. Germline V lookup: CDR1 LNHDA, CDR2 SQIVND (reference sequence). The CDR3: CASSKTGGAGRAEAFF. The CDR3 region has the DNA TGTGCCAGTAGTAAAACAGGGGGGGCGGGAAGAGCTGAAGCTTTCTTT.

The chain has TRBV15 and TRBJ1-1; D is uncertain. The V and J ends lost 1 base and 1 base respectively, with 10 bases between them. This CDR3 region has 15 residues. Germline V gene lookup returns CDR1 LNHNV and CDR2 YYDKDF (reference sequence). The CDR3 region has the DNA TGTGCCACCAGCAGAGCGGGATCGGGGAACACTGAAGCTTTCTTT. It codes for CATSRAGSGNTEAFF.

This chain joins TRBV4-1 and TRBJ2-1, with 8 positions matching TRBD2. This CDR3 is 14 amino acids long. CDR1 and CDR2 (germline): MGHRA, YSYEKL. The J segment lost 15 bases and the V segment lost 0 bases, leaving 10 bases of the junction unmatched. Here the CDR3 reads CASSQDPAGVDRFF. The CDR3 DNA sequence: TGCGCCAGCAGCCAAGACCCAGCGGGAGTTGATCGGTTCTTC.

The chain has TRBV7-2 and TRBJ2-7; D gene uncertain. V lost 0 bases and J 6 bases, leaving 6 bases between the germline ends. CDR3 length: 12 residues. Germline CDR1 is SGHTA and CDR2 is FQGNSA. This chain's CDR3 is CASSLALSEQYF. DNA for the CDR3: TGTGCCAGCAGCTTAGCTCTCAGCGAGCAGTACTTC. The full variable domain, completed using reference TRBV7-2 and TRBJ2-7, is GAGVSQSPSNKVTEKGKDVELRCDPISGHTALYWYRQSLGQGLEFLIYFQGNSAPDKSGLPSDRFSAERTGGSVSTLTIQRTQQEDSAVYLCASSLALSEQYFGPGTRLTVT.

CDR3 region: CASSFTSGRTQETQYF. CDR3 nucleotides: TGTGCCAGCAGCTTTACTAGCGGGCGTACACAAGAGACCCAGTACTTC. The V and J genes are TRBV9 and TRBJ2-5; 9 bases match TRBD2. Germline V gene sequence: CDR1 SGDLS, CDR2 YYNGEE. This CDR3 is 16 amino acids long. V gave up 4 bases and J gave up 2 bases; unmatched junction bases: 9.

J is TRBJ1-1 and V is TRBV6-5; D call uncertain. The V gene lost 3 bases and the J gene lost 0 bases, with 8 bases spanning the gap. Germline values: CDR1 MNHEY, CDR2 SVGAGI. The CDR3 has 14 amino acids. Here the CDR3 reads CASSYLSMNTEAFF. For the CDR3, the DNA is TGTGCCAGCAGTTATTTGTCAATGAACACTGAAGCTTTCTTT.

This rearrangement joins TRBV28 to TRBJ2-7; TRBD2 matches at 7 bases. Losses at the gene ends were 8 bases for V and 2 bases for J; bases not matched to a gene: 18. Germline V CDR1 and CDR2: MDHEN, SYDVKM. The CDR3 is 17 residues long. CDR3: CASHSPLAGEGPYEQYF. The CDR3, as DNA: TGTGCCAGCCACTCACCTCTTGCGGGGGAGGGTCCCTACGAGCAGTACTTC. The full variable domain, with the rest looked up from reference TRBV28 and TRBJ2-7, is DVKVTQSSRYLVKRTGEKVFLECVQDMDHENMFWYRQDPGLGLRLIYFSYDVKMKEKGDIPEGYSVSREKKERFSLILESASTNQTSMYLCASHSPLAGEGPYEQYFGPGTRLTVT.

The V gene is TRBV10-3, the J gene TRBJ2-3; 11 bases line up with TRBD1. Germline CDR1 ENHRY, CDR2 SYGVKD. The V and J ends lost 6 bases and 3 bases, in that order; junction bases with no gene match: 2. There are 14 residues in the CDR3. The CDR3 here is CAIRGTGGTDTQYF. DNA of the CDR3: TGTGCCATCAGGGGGACAGGGGGAACAGATACGCAGTATTTT.

In DNA, the CDR3 is TGTGCCAGCAGAAGTGGGACACTCTACGAGCAGTACTTC. Amino acid sequence: CASRSGTLYEQYF. The rearrangement joins TRBV7-9 to TRBJ2-7; the D gene is possibly TRBD1 (6 bases). The CDR3 length is 13 residues. Trimming took 6 bases from V and 3 from J, leaving 12 bases between them. Germline V gives CDR1 SEHNR, CDR2 FQNEAQ (reference sequence).

The V call is TRBV28, the J call TRBJ2-2; 12 bases match TRBD2. Germline V gene sequence: CDR1 MDHEN, CDR2 SYDVKM. J lost 6 bases, V lost 7 bases, and 3 bases had no gene match. CDR3 size: 14 residues. The CDR3, as DNA: TGTGCCAGCATGACTAGCGGGAGTGCCGGGGAGCTGTTTTTT. Translated, it gives CASMTSGSAGELFF. Full variable domain (rest looked up from reference TRBV28 and TRBJ2-2): DVKVTQSSRYLVKRTGEKVFLECVQDMDHENMFWYRQDPGLGLRLIYFSYDVKMKEKGDIPEGYSVSREKKERFSLILESASTNQTSMYLCASMTSGSAGELFFGEGSRLTVL.

In its sample, this clone was seen a few times. Other DNA sequences within the sample encode an identical CDR3. J is TRBJ1-2 and V is TRBV5-1; 9 bases align to TRBD1. Germline-derived CDR1 and CDR2 are SGHRS and YFSETQ. The CDR3 loop spans 13 amino acids. Trimming cost V 4 bases and J 8 bases; bases outside gene matches: 6. Here the CDR3 reads CASSPGQGEGYTF. The CDR3, as DNA: TGCGCCAGCAGCCCGGGACAGGGAGAAGGCTACACCTTC.

This clone was observed a single time. This chain uses TRBV27 with TRBJ2-2; unclear D gene. V was shortened by 5 bases and J by 2 bases, with 3 bases between the two germline ends. Germline values: CDR1 MNHEY, CDR2 SMNVEV (reference sequence). This CDR3 contains 12 residues. CDR3 sequence reads: CASSHNTGELFF. The CDR3 DNA is TGTGCCAGCAGTCATAACACCGGGGAGCTGTTTTTT.

CDR3 residues: CASSKALVGGQAFRWGAYEQYF. The DNA of the CDR3 is TGTGCCAGCAGCAAAGCGCTCGTGGGGGGACAGGCATTCCGGTGGGGCGCCTACGAGCAGTACTTC. The V call is TRBV21-1, the J call TRBJ2-7; the table's D call, TRBD1, has no DNA check behind it. TRBV21-1 is a known pseudogene. CDR3 length equals 22 residues.

The V call is TRBV25-1, the J call TRBJ2-4; D not certain. This CDR3 is built from 14 residues. Germline assignment: CDR1 MGHDK and CDR2 SYGVNS. V lost 1 base, J lost 0 bases, and 4 bases lay in between. The CDR3 DNA reads TGTGCCAGCAGTGAATCCAGAGCCAAAAACATTCAGTACTTC. Translation: CASSESRAKNIQYF.

As regards this clone: The sample carries other DNA sequences with the same CDR3. The chain joins TRBV28 to TRBJ2-7; 8 positions match TRBD1. The CDR3 length is 13 residues. Germline V gives CDR1 MDHEN, CDR2 SYDVKM. The V and J ends lost 5 bases and 3 bases, in that order; junction bases with no gene match: 3. In nucleotides, the CDR3 is TGTGCCAGCAGTCCAGGACAGGGCTACGAGCAGTACTTC. This codes for CASSPGQGYEQYF.